This TCR beta chain derives from a study of blood T cell repertoires in COVID-19 (dated by TCRdb to the early 2020s). Background on the whole study: The collaborator samples originated in the United States, Italy and Spain and spanned the acute and convalescent phases of COVID-19. The repertoires were made available in a free public database intended to serve as a resource for research on the immune response to SARS-CoV-2. Samples came from the ongoing ImmuneRACE study (first 160 participants) plus 1,254 subjects from 6 global collaborators. The prospective study material was composed of cDNA or gDNA derived from T cells, B-cell-depleted T cells, or PBMCs. Subjects who had been exposed to COVID-19, were actively infected with it, or had recovered from it provided the deeply sampled blood TCRbeta repertoires that made up the dataset. HLA class I and class II types, where available, came from metadata supplied by the sample provider rather than from assay-based typing. Sample metadata almost always included a de-identified subject ID, COVID-19 status, age in years and sex.

At the junction V is shortened by 5 bases and J by 8 bases; bases outside the gene matches: 5. CDR3 length: 12 amino acids, cysteine to phenylalanine. Of all the DNA, just the CDR3 is kept, 36 bases in frame from base 1. From the germline V gene, CDR1 is SGHDN and CDR2 is FVKESK. A remark on this clone: Its target antigen remains unknown. No much larger clone exists at a distance of one base, and base qualities are not known.

TCRbeta CDR3 regions were amplified from genomic DNA using the immunoSEQ Assay, a bias-controlled multiplex PCR. The study's processing was this. The number of nucleated cells in each sample was estimated from the amplification of reference gene primers within the assay. To quantify the absolute abundance of each unique TCRbeta CDR3 rearrangement, sequence reads were collapsed and filtered. For each sample, productive Simpson clonality was calculated by taking the square root of Simpson's diversity index across productive rearrangements. Entries here come from immuneACCESS through TCRdb and include only in-frame sequences with V and J called. Some clones fail to appear in such tables; in the studies checked, an unresolved V gene covers under half of the shortfall, and the cause of the remainder is unknown. That table is the source of V, J and clone size, and D and trimming were worked out from the DNA. Present in this sample are about 270,000 clones, about 86% of which were seen just once. Jointly, the top ten make up roughly 12% of the sample.

One collaborating source in Seattle enrolled patients while the patients were actively infected and followed the patients over time throughout the course of disease. Each collaborating institution followed its own protocols to collect whole blood in K2EDTA tubes. Collaborator samples were shipped for TCRbeta analysis as frozen whole blood, isolated PBMCs, or DNA extracted from either sample type. Broader findings and caveats from the paper: Clinical and demographic metadata were provided uncurated, with the amount varying by source and participant.

Rearrangement joined TRBV14 to TRBJ1-2; TRBD1 matches 7 bases in the middle. This clonotype originated in a woman between 25 and 40 years old with COVID-19, enrolled during active disease. The sequencing sample was made of peripheral blood. The sequenced DNA is TGTGCCAGCAGCTCACAGGGGATGGGCTACACCTTC. Its product reads: CASSSQGMGYTF.